This T cell receptor (beta chain) was observed in a study of T cell repertoires in cytomegalovirus infection. CDR3 size: 13 residues. V lost 7 bases and J 11 bases, leaving 20 bases between the germline ends. TCRdb called the reads again in MiXCR, with one record for every CDR3 protein. The data contain some 350,000 distinct CDR3 sequences, 25% to 30% of them singletons. Regarding this clonotype: Its antigen is not known.

This TCR was sampled from a human donor in good health (CMV status not recorded). Some clones in this sample may be carry-over from other donors' samples. The chain joins TRBV12-3 or TRBV12-4 to TRBJ1-1; TRBD1 is a possible D gene (6 bases). Sample: cultured PBMCs, taken from culture after CMV antigen stimulation. CDR3 protein: CASTPSPGQAAFF. In DNA form, the CDR3 reads TGTGCCAGCACCCCTTCCCCGGGACAAGCTGCTTTCTTT.